The clone carrying this T cell receptor (beta chain) was counted between two and nine times. A read error may account for a junction end that differs from germline. The authors ran a second PCR of roughly 6 to 12 cycles using a sample-barcoded 5' primer and a J-beta primer mix. TCRdb reanalysed the 5' RACE reads using MiXCR and keeps one entry per CDR3 protein. Of fewer than 600,000 distinct CDR3 sequences listed, about 28% are singletons. The data originate from a study of blood T cells in healthy people across ages. The sample was also linked to a second study, of T cells of mothers and their children. That work states: For each mother, over 9.5 million TCR beta CDR3 reads were obtained, and for each child, roughly 3.2 million.

The material sequenced was blood. This clonotype was sampled from a boy aged 2-15 years in good health.

The CDR3 DNA reads as TGTGCCAGCGCCCAGGGGAGACGAGAGACCCAGTACTTT. This translates into CASAQGRRETQYF. The chain employs TRBV27 and TRBJ2-3, with TRBD1 as a possible D gene (6 bases). The V gene's germline CDR1 is MNHEY and CDR2 SMNVEV (reference sequence). The CDR3 spans 13 residues.